These 21 T cell receptor beta chains were sequenced from one sample in a study of T-cell reconstitution after alpha-beta-depleted transplantation in children. During its preparation, the TCRbeta library received unique molecular identifiers. Using its own MiXCR run on the PCR reads, TCRdb lists one record per CDR3 protein. Of about 610,000 distinct CDR3 sequences in the sample, about 10% are singletons; the top ten hold less than 5%. The sample here was PBMCs from the stem cell graft donor, taken from the stem cell graft. The receptors derive from a human donor who donated a stem cell graft to a child with acute myeloid leukemia.

This clonotype was found many times. The V call is TRBV12-3 or TRBV12-4, the J call TRBJ2-1, with D possibly TRBD1 on 6 matching bases. The CDR3 extends over 15 amino acids. The V end was cut by 6 bases, the J end by 6 bases, with 18 bases between. CDR3 sequence: CASSRPGAGPNEQFF. In nucleotides, the CDR3 is TGTGCCAGCAGCCGCCCAGGGGCAGGACCCAATGAGCAGTTCTTC.

Comment on this clonotype: This clone may be a read error of a much larger clone one base away. J is TRBJ2-3 and V is TRBV20-1; weak D call: TRBD2 (5 bases). The CDR3 consists of 11 residues. Looked up from germline, CDR1 is DFQATT and CDR2 is SNEGSKA (reference sequence). This chain's CDR3 is CGERETDTQYF. In nucleotides, the CDR3 is TGCGGTGAGAGGGAGACAGATACGCAGTATTTT.

The gene calls are TRBV4-3 and TRBJ1-1; D unclear. CDR3 length: 14 residues. Trimming left V 0 bases short and J 0 bases short, with 5 bases between. Germline V gene lookup returns CDR1 LGHNA and CDR2 YSLEER. CDR3 coding DNA: TGCGCCAGCAGCCAAGAGAGCTTGAACACTGAAGCTTTCTTT. Translating it yields CASSQESLNTEAFF.

This clonotype was detected only a few times. The chain is built from TRBV9 and TRBJ2-1; 7 bases map to TRBD2. J was trimmed by 8 bases and V by 0 bases; bases with no gene match: 8. The CDR3 spans 15 residues. The germline gives CDR1 SGDLS, CDR2 YYNGEE. The CDR3 loop is CASSVGVSGIDEQFF. CDR3 in DNA: TGTGCCAGCAGCGTAGGGGTGAGCGGGATAGATGAGCAGTTCTTC.

This chain links TRBV9 with TRBJ2-3; the match to TRBD2 covers 7 bases. The V gene end was trimmed by 4 bases and the J gene end by 4 bases; junction bases not matched to a gene: 12. This CDR3 is built from 16 residues. CDR1 SGDLS and CDR2 YYNGEE come from the germline V gene. The CDR3 protein is CASSFRGDEYADTQYF. CDR3 sequence (DNA): TGTGCCAGCAGCTTCCGGGGGGATGAGTATGCAGATACGCAGTATTTT.

This clonotype was observed many times. This chain uses TRBV28 with TRBJ2-1; 9 bases align to TRBD2. After removal of 5 bases from V and 8 bases from J, the junction contained 10 bases not matched to a gene. Germline values: CDR1 MDHEN, CDR2 SYDVKM. The CDR3 is made up of 15 amino acids. CDR3 sequence reads: CASSPPPGTSYEQFF. In nucleotides, the CDR3 is TGTGCCAGCAGTCCACCTCCCGGGACTAGCTATGAGCAGTTCTTC.

The rearrangement links TRBV6-2 or TRBV6-3 to TRBJ2-1; no clear D. This CDR3 region has 16 residues. V lost 5 bases to trimming and J lost 2 bases, with 16 bases between them. CDR1 and CDR2 from the germline V gene are MNHEY and SVGEGT. CDR3 nucleotides: TGTGCCAGCAGTCACGGCAGACGGGCAACCTACAATGAGCAGTTCTTC. It codes for CASSHGRRATYNEQFF.

This clonotype was picked up many times. J is TRBJ2-7 and V is TRBV7-9; D perhaps matches TRBD1 (6 bases). The V end lost 5 bases, the J end lost 3 bases, and 8 bases lay between the germline ends. This CDR3 is 12 amino acids long. Germline V CDR1 and CDR2: SEHNR, FQNEAQ (reference sequence). DNA for the CDR3: TGTGCCAGCAGCGCACAGGGCTACGAGCAGTACTTC. This gives the protein CASSAQGYEQYF.

At least ten counts were recorded for this clonotype. The chain recombines TRBV12-3 or TRBV12-4 with TRBJ2-1; D call uncertain. V was pared by 11 bases and J by 1 base, with 0 bases between. The CDR3 consists of 9 residues. The CDR3 loop reads CASYNEQFF. CDR3 sequence (DNA): TGTGCCTCCTACAATGAGCAGTTCTTC.

This clonotype has just a few counts. The V call is TRBV6-1, the J call TRBJ1-2; unclear D gene. The CDR3 runs 15 residues. Germline V gene lookup returns CDR1 MNHNS and CDR2 SASEGT. The V end was cut by 1 base, the J end by 4 bases, with 13 bases between. The CDR3 loop reads CASSEESVPVYGYTF. CDR3 bases: TGTGCCAGCAGTGAAGAGTCAGTCCCGGTCTATGGCTACACCTTC.

This clonotype was recorded a few times. The chain employs TRBV6-2 or TRBV6-3 and TRBJ2-2, with D possibly matching TRBD1 (5 bases). Deletions cut 0 bases from V and 6 bases from J, with 11 bases between. The germline V gene encodes CDR1 MNHEY and CDR2 SVGEGT. The CDR3 is 15 residues long. The CDR3 is CASSYSRQYSGELFF. The CDR3 coding sequence is TGTGCCAGCAGTTACTCGAGACAGTACTCCGGGGAGCTGTTTTTT.

The rearrangement links TRBV20-1 to TRBJ1-5; 7 nucleotides align to TRBD1. There are 16 residues in the CDR3. V lost 1 base and J lost 2; bases outside the gene matches: 8. CDR1 DFQATT and CDR2 SNEGSKA come from the germline V gene (reference sequence). The CDR3 nucleotides read TGCAGTGCTAGAGCTAAGGGGGCTTTAGGCAATCAGCCCCAGCATTTT. Translation: CSARAKGALGNQPQHF.

The gene calls are TRBV7-9 and TRBJ2-1, with D perhaps TRBD2 (6 bases). Between the trimmed V and J ends, which lost 0 bases and 4 bases, there was a span of 16 bases. The CDR3 is made up of 17 amino acids. Germline V gives CDR1 SEHNR, CDR2 FQNEAQ (reference sequence). DNA of the CDR3: TGTGCCAGCAGCTTAGCGGGAGGCCAACCAGGATACAATGAGCAGTTCTTC. Translated: CASSLAGGQPGYNEQFF.

This clonotype was seen a handful of times. The chain recombines TRBV4-3 with TRBJ1-1, with TRBD1 matching 7 bases. From germline, CDR1 is LGHNA and CDR2 YSLEER. J lost 7 bases, V lost 1 base, and 9 bases had no gene match. The length of the CDR3 is 15 residues. Here the CDR3 reads CASSQAAGGKDEAFF. DNA of the CDR3: TGCGCCAGCAGCCAAGCGGCAGGGGGTAAGGATGAAGCTTTCTTT.

This clonotype came up a few times. DNA for the CDR3: TGTGCCAGCAGCTGGTGGACAGGGAGGGGCACAGATACGCAGTATTTT. Residues: CASSWWTGRGTDTQYF. The rearrangement uses TRBV5-5 and TRBJ2-3; TRBD1 is a possible D gene (8 bases). Trimming pared 3 bases from V and 1 base from J, leaving 15 bases between. Germline V gene data show CDR1 as SGHKS and CDR2 as YYEKEE (reference sequence). The CDR3 consists of 16 residues.

There are many counts of this clonotype. V gene TRBV20-1 combines with J gene TRBJ1-5; no definite D call. Between the trimmed V and J ends, which lost 0 bases and 5 bases, there was a span of 2 bases. Germline loops: CDR1 DFQATT, CDR2 SNEGSKA (reference sequence). The CDR3 length is 11 residues. The chain's CDR3 is CSAREDQPQHF. In nucleotides, the CDR3 is TGCAGTGCTAGAGAGGATCAGCCCCAGCATTTT.

Many counts were recorded for this clonotype. This rearrangement joins TRBV7-9 to TRBJ2-1; 9 nucleotides match TRBD1. From germline, CDR1 is SEHNR and CDR2 FQNEAQ (reference sequence). After removal of 5 bases from V and 7 bases from J, the junction contained 12 bases not matched to a gene. The CDR3 runs to 16 residues. CDR3 coding DNA: TGTGCCAGCAGCGCTCAAACAGGGGGCGCGAGGAATGAGCAGTTCTTC. Translated, it gives CASSAQTGGARNEQFF.

This clonotype occurred a few times. This rearrangement joins TRBV7-2 to TRBJ2-5; tentative D call: TRBD2 (5 bases). V was clipped by 0 bases and J by 4 bases, with 12 bases between them. This CDR3 is built from 15 residues. Germline V lookup: CDR1 SGHTA, CDR2 FQGNSA. The CDR3 coding sequence is TGTGCCAGCAGCTTAGCCGGGATGGGTCGAGAGACCCAGTACTTC. The encoded protein is CASSLAGMGRETQYF.

The V gene is TRBV7-8, the J gene TRBJ2-7; 8 nucleotides line up with TRBD1. CDR1 is SGHVS, CDR2 FQNEAQ, per germline. V trimming: 5 bases; J trimming: 7 bases; junction bases outside the gene matches: 13. The CDR3 runs 15 residues. The CDR3 protein is CASSLDRVRVGEQYF. CDR3 coding DNA: TGTGCCAGCAGCCTGGACAGGGTCCGGGTGGGTGAGCAGTACTTC.

The genes are TRBV5-1 and TRBJ2-3, with D tentatively TRBD1 (5 bases). CDR1 is SGHRS, CDR2 YFSETQ, per germline. The V end was cut by 8 bases, the J end by 3 bases, with 19 bases between. CDR3 length: 15 residues. The CDR3 loop reads CASEIGDPVTDTQYF. The CDR3 region has the DNA TGCGCCAGTGAAATAGGGGATCCGGTGACAGATACGCAGTATTTT.

This clonotype was observed at least ten times. CDR3 nucleotides: TGCGCCAGCAGCCGTCCGACTAGCGGACCGAACACCGGGGAGCTGTTTTTT. Its translation is CASSRPTSGPNTGELFF. The rearrangement joins TRBV4-3 to TRBJ2-2, with TRBD2 matching 9 bases. Germline loops: CDR1 LGHNA, CDR2 YSLEER. The CDR3 runs 17 residues. V lost 4 bases to trimming and J lost 0 bases; unmatched junction nucleotides: 6.